This passage covers 22 T cell receptor beta chains from one sample sequenced in a study of shared clonotypes between healthy human individuals. Positively selected for CCR7, the CD45RO-negative cells used as naive CD8 cells excluded terminally differentiated effector memory CD45RA+ cells. The method was immunoSEQ multiplex PCR; TCRdb's version includes in-frame clones alone and lacks a portion of them. The sample holds about 2 million clones; about 95% are singletons and the top ten take approximately 1%. Sequencing was done on a sample of naive CD8+ T cells sorted from blood. These receptors all come from a man aged 18 to 29 in good health.

The CDR3 reads CASSLSDRVDGYTF. In DNA, the CDR3 is TGCGCCAGCAGCCTTTCCGACAGGGTAGACGGCTACACCTTC. The chain joins TRBV4-1 to TRBJ1-2, with 7 bases matching TRBD1. Trimming removed 4 bases from V and 8 bases from J; junction bases left unmatched: 10. The germline V gene encodes CDR1 MGHRA and CDR2 YSYEKL. The CDR3 has 14 amino acids.

V and J are TRBV27 and TRBJ2-5, with D possibly called TRBD1 or TRBD2 (5 bases each). Germline assignment: CDR1 MNHEY and CDR2 SMNVEV (reference sequence). This CDR3 contains 15 residues. The ends were cut back, 3 bases at V and 5 bases at J, with 16 bases in the middle. CDR3 sequence: CASSLGVTPSETQYF. The DNA for the CDR3 is TGTGCCAGCAGTTTGGGGGTCACTCCCAGTGAGACCCAGTACTTC.

This sequence joins TRBV7-8 and TRBJ2-3, with a possible D match to TRBD2 (7 bases). Between the trimmed V and J ends, which lost 2 bases and 5 bases, there was a span of 17 bases. Germline V CDR1 and CDR2: SGHVS, FQNEAQ. The CDR3 is made up of 16 amino acids. The CDR3 spells CASSLPPWGGVDTQYF. The CDR3 DNA sequence: TGTGCCAGCAGCTTACCCCCATGGGGGGGCGTAGATACGCAGTATTTT.

To note about this clone: Other DNA sequences within the sample encode an identical CDR3. V is TRBV29-1 and J is TRBJ1-1, with TRBD1 matching over 7 bases. CDR3 length equals 12 residues. The germline V gene has CDR1 SQVTM and CDR2 ANQGSEA. V trimming: 2 bases; J trimming: 4 bases; junction bases outside the gene matches: 1. DNA for the CDR3: TGCAGCGTTGAACAGGGGGGCACTGAAGCTTTCTTT. Translating it yields CSVEQGGTEAFF.

This chain joins TRBV28 and TRBJ2-3; no firm D call. Germline CDR1 MDHEN, CDR2 SYDVKM. Trimming removed 1 base from V and 3 bases from J, with 8 bases in between. CDR3 length: 14 residues. CDR3 sequence (DNA): TGTGCCAGCAGTTTATTCGACCTGACAGATACGCAGTATTTT. Translating gives CASSLFDLTDTQYF. Supplemented by reference TRBV28 and TRBJ2-3, the full variable domain reads DVKVTQSSRYLVKRTGEKVFLECVQDMDHENMFWYRQDPGLGLRLIYFSYDVKMKEKGDIPEGYSVSREKKERFSLILESASTNQTSMYLCASSLFDLTDTQYFGPGTRLTVL.

The chain has TRBV19 and TRBJ1-2; D gene uncertain. CDR1 and CDR2 from the germline V gene are LNHDA and SQIVND (reference sequence). The CDR3 length is 13 residues. The ends were cut back, 3 bases at V and 4 bases at J, with 9 bases in the middle. The chain's CDR3 is CASSMSRSYGYTF. For the CDR3, the DNA is TGTGCCAGTAGTATGAGCAGAAGCTATGGCTACACCTTC.

This clone has just one count. The chain employs TRBV7-8 and TRBJ1-2; perhaps TRBD1 as D (5 bases). Trimming left V 6 bases short and J 2 bases short, with 16 bases between. The germline V gene has CDR1 SGHVS and CDR2 FQNEAQ. The CDR3 is 15 amino acids. The CDR3 DNA follows: TGTGCCAGCAGGCAGGCCGTGGGGACCAACTATGGCTACACCTTC. Its translation is CASRQAVGTNYGYTF.

The chain couples TRBV13 to TRBJ1-2; tentatively, D is TRBD1 (5 bases). The CDR3 consists of 13 residues. Germline values: CDR1 PRHDT, CDR2 FYEKMQ (reference sequence). V was trimmed by 5 bases and J by 12 bases, leaving 19 bases between them. CDR3 DNA sequence: TGTGCCAGCAGCACAGTCACAGGAGTAGGTGACACCTTC. Amino acids: CASSTVTGVGDTF.

V usage is TRBV2 and J usage is TRBJ2-7; 7 nucleotides match TRBD2. The germline V gene has CDR1 SNHLY and CDR2 FYNNEI. The V segment lost 8 bases and the J segment 2 bases; nucleotides outside the gene matches: 6. The CDR3 is 13 residues long. The DNA of the CDR3 is TGTGCCAGCCTAGGACTAGTAGCCTACGAGCAGTACTTC. Translated, it gives CASLGLVAYEQYF.

The genes are TRBV4-2 and TRBJ1-2, with D possibly matching TRBD1 (5 bases). The V end lost 0 bases, the J end lost 5 bases, and 19 bases lay between the germline ends. This CDR3 has 17 amino acids. Germline-derived CDR1 and CDR2 are LGHNA and YNFKEQ. CDR3 sequence (DNA): TGTGCCAGCAGCCAAGAGGAGGGAGGGACGGCAAGTTATGGCTACACCTTC. Residues: CASSQEEGGTASYGYTF.

The J gene is TRBJ1-6, the V gene TRBV30; D is ambiguous. The CDR3 is made up of 12 amino acids. CDR1 and CDR2 from the germline V gene are GTSNPN and SVGIG (reference sequence). Trimming took off 0 bases at V and 10 bases at J, with 7 bases between the two ends. The CDR3 DNA reads TGTGCCTGGAGTGTAATGGGGTCACCCCTCCACTTT. Its translation is CAWSVMGSPLHF.

The genes are TRBV27 and TRBJ2-7; the match to TRBD1 covers 11 bases. Germline CDR1 reads MNHEY; CDR2 reads SMNVEV (reference sequence). The CDR3 sequence is 14 residues long. With V trimmed by 6 bases and J by 2 bases, 3 bases remained unmatched. The chain's CDR3 is CASRRTGGPYEQYF. In DNA form, the CDR3 reads TGTGCCAGCAGACGGACAGGGGGCCCCTACGAGCAGTACTTC.

The chain carries TRBV7-9 and TRBJ1-2, with TRBD1 matching 7 bases. Germline V gene sequence: CDR1 SEHNR, CDR2 FQNEAQ (reference sequence). The V gene end was trimmed by 5 bases and the J gene end by 6 bases; junction bases not matched to a gene: 12. The CDR3 spans 15 residues. The DNA for the CDR3 is TGTGCCAGCAGCCCATGGGACAGCCAGTATAATGGCTACACCTTC. Translation gives CASSPWDSQYNGYTF. Variable domain in full (rest from reference TRBV7-9 and TRBJ1-2): DTGVSQNPRHKITKRGQNVTFRCDPISEHNRLYWYRQTLGQGPEFLTYFQNEAQLEKSRLLSDRFSAERPKGSFSTLEIQRTEQGDSAMYLCASSPWDSQYNGYTFGSGTRLTVV.

The gene calls are TRBV28 and TRBJ2-7; D might be TRBD1 (5 bases). CDR3 length: 12 residues. V dropped 6 bases and J dropped 4 bases, with 10 bases sitting between them. The germline V gene encodes CDR1 MDHEN and CDR2 SYDVKM. CDR3 bases: TGTGCCAGCAGCACAGGTTGGTACGAGCAGTACTTC. This translates into CASSTGWYEQYF.

This chain links TRBV2 with TRBJ2-2, with 7 bases aligning to TRBD2. Germline CDR1 and CDR2: SNHLY and FYNNEI. This CDR3 is built from 15 residues. CDR3 sequence: CATTRDYYTDGELFF. In DNA, the CDR3 is TGTGCTACAACCCGGGACTACTACACGGACGGGGAGCTGTTTTTT.

The gene calls are TRBV4-3 and TRBJ2-1, with 8 bases lining up with TRBD2. V shed 4 bases and J 6 bases; nucleotides not matched to a gene: 17. The CDR3 has 18 amino acids. CDR1 LGHNA and CDR2 YSLEER come from the germline V gene. This CDR3 reads CASSRLLREAPVPNEQFF. The DNA for the CDR3 is TGCGCCAGCAGCCGATTACTGCGGGAGGCGCCAGTACCCAATGAGCAGTTCTTC.

The chain employs TRBV6-1 and TRBJ1-4; D is unresolved. Germline V gene sequence: CDR1 MNHNS, CDR2 SASEGT. The CDR3 spans 14 residues. V dropped 5 bases and J dropped 5 bases, with 12 bases sitting between them. CDR3 residues: CASSLMDANEKLFF. CDR3 sequence (DNA): TGTGCCAGCAGTCTCATGGACGCCAATGAAAAACTGTTTTTT.

V gene TRBV11-2 combines with J gene TRBJ2-5; D unresolved. The CDR3 is made up of 12 amino acids. Per the germline V gene, CDR1 is SGHAT and CDR2 is FQNNGV. With 3 bases removed from V and 4 bases from J, the gap between germline ends came to 6 bases. CDR3 sequence reads: CASSFQGETQYF. The CDR3 DNA sequence: TGTGCCAGCAGCTTCCAAGGAGAGACCCAGTACTTC.

The genes are TRBV6-5 and TRBJ2-3, with D unclear. Trimming pared 2 bases from V and 4 bases from J, leaving 13 bases between. This CDR3 region has 15 residues. Germline assignment: CDR1 MNHEY and CDR2 SVGAGI. The CDR3 sequence is CASSYGLSFADTQYF. CDR3 DNA: TGTGCCAGCAGTTACGGCCTGTCTTTCGCAGATACGCAGTATTTT.

The chain recombines TRBV27 with TRBJ2-2; 9 bases are a match to TRBD2. The V and J ends lost 5 bases and 2 bases, in that order; junction bases with no gene match: 3. The germline V gene has CDR1 MNHEY and CDR2 SMNVEV (reference sequence). This CDR3 region has 15 residues. The CDR3 nucleotides read TGTGCCAGCAGTAGACTAGCGGAAAACACCGGGGAGCTGTTTTTT. Translation: CASSRLAENTGELFF.

The V and J genes are TRBV2 and TRBJ2-7, with 9 bases aligning to TRBD2. Per the germline V gene, CDR1 is SNHLY and CDR2 is FYNNEI. This CDR3 is built from 15 residues. Germline trimming cut 1 base from V and 3 bases from J; bases unmatched to any gene: 4. The CDR3: CASSEGTSVIYEQYF. The CDR3 bases are TGTGCCAGCAGTGAAGGGACTAGCGTAATCTACGAGCAGTACTTC.

This chain connects TRBV19 to TRBJ2-1; no definite D call. Germline V gene data show CDR1 as LNHDA and CDR2 as SQIVND (reference sequence). The CDR3 sequence is 13 residues long. V lost 6 bases and J 12 bases, leaving 18 bases between the germline ends. The CDR3 is CASSTIPGRWQFF. The CDR3 DNA follows: TGTGCCAGTAGCACTATTCCCGGTAGGTGGCAGTTCTTC.